This TCR beta chain was found in a study of blood T cell repertoires in COVID-19. Study as a whole: There were acute and convalescent COVID-19 samples, and they came from the United States, Italy and Spain. PBMCs, B-cell-depleted T cells, or T cells were the source of the cDNA or gDNA that made up the material.

Original analysis: For nucleated cells, counts were estimated from reference gene primer amplification. The repertoire was sequenced with immunoSEQ multiplex PCR; TCRdb's copy has only in-frame clones and lacks some. That table supplies the V and J calls and clone size; D and trimming were determined from the DNA. Here the sample spans nearly 300,000 clones, approximately 88% being singletons. The CDR3 runs to 23 residues. V shed 7 bases and J 6 bases; nucleotides not matched to a gene: 37. Input material: peripheral blood. The clonotype originates from a woman in her thirties who had recovered from COVID-19. This sequence joins TRBV23-1 and TRBJ1-1, with 8 bases fitting TRBD1. TRBV23-1 is given ORF status, its function remaining uncertain. CDR3 sequence: CASTPEPQTLVRQGPGELPEAFF. CDR3 in DNA: TGCGCCAGCACCCCCGAACCTCAAACGCTCGTGAGACAGGGGCCAGGAGAACTTCCTGAAGCTTTCTTT.